The entry below describes one TCR beta chain. Its antigen is unidentified. The data stem from a study of T-cell memory formation after mild COVID-19. Study-wide background: Among the donors, TCR clusters were largely specific to each donor. Study-wide findings and caveats: Contracting CD4+ clones sat mainly in CM and EM; CD8+ in EMRA.

Trimming removed 6 bases at V and 7 bases at J, with 13 bases between. Germline CDR1 MNHEY, CDR2 SVGAGI. The CDR3 has 13 amino acids. A 5'RACE reaction primed in the constant segment made cDNA libraries of TCR alpha and TCR beta, and these carried sample barcodes and UMIs. TCRdb itself ran the 5' RACE reads through MiXCR, one entry per CDR3 protein. The top ten clones hold 3.5% to 4% of a sample with around 200,000 distinct CDR3 sequences, around 9.1% of them seen once. The V call is TRBV6-5, the J call TRBJ2-1, with D possibly being TRBD1 (6 bases). The receptor comes from a man younger than 30 who had mild COVID-19 (a few samples of this study predate the infection). Cell type and time point are not known. Sequencing used PBMCs or a T cell subset sorted from them (not recorded which). The CDR3 loop reads CASREWGRNEQFF. The DNA of the CDR3 is TGTGCCAGCAGAGAGTGGGGGCGGAATGAGCAGTTCTTC.